This TCR beta chain was retrieved from a study of blood T cells in healthy people across ages. Primed by a sample-barcoded 5' primer and a J-beta primer mix, a second PCR proceeded for about 7 to 11 cycles. Every cDNA molecule bore a tag from a template-switch adaptor containing 12 random nucleotides. TCRdb re-called the 5' RACE reads through MiXCR, storing one row per CDR3 protein. The sample holds fewer than 2 million distinct CDR3 sequences, 39% seen once. The sample holds many counts of this clonotype. Its antigen is not identified. Study-level results: Researchers deemed the diversity estimates from one million T cells underestimates. Unsorted PBMCs prevented conclusive naive versus antigen-experienced comparison.

The CDR3 consists of 16 residues. Germline CDR1 is SQVTM and CDR2 is ANQGSEA. The V end was cut by 4 bases, the J end by 6 bases, with 19 bases between. The study recruited healthy Caucasian donors from Russia who were aged about 6 to 90. J is TRBJ2-6 and V is TRBV29-1; tentative D call: TRBD2 (5 bases). What was sequenced was blood. The TCR sequence derives from a human donor in good health. The CDR3 loop reads CSVGGYMGAEANVLTF. The CDR3, as DNA: TGCAGCGTTGGAGGATACATGGGAGCTGAGGCCAACGTCCTGACTTTC.